The 19 T cell receptor beta chains presented below share a single source sample, sequenced in a study of CD8 T cells in ankylosing spondylitis. TCRdb processed the 5' RACE reads anew with MiXCR; each CDR3 protein has one entry. The sample holds a few hundred thousand distinct CDR3 sequences, more than 9% seen once. Material for sequencing was blood, either unsorted or a sorted T cell fraction (not recorded which). These TCRs come from a female donor with ankylosing spondylitis or in good health (not recorded which).

This clonotype was observed many times. The chain is built from TRBV5-1 and TRBJ2-7, with D unresolved. V lost 1 base, J lost 3 bases, and 11 bases lay in between. Germline CDR1 is SGHRS and CDR2 is YFSETQ. This CDR3 comprises 14 residues. The DNA for the CDR3 is TGCGCCAGCAGCTTGATAAGCAAGGGCTACGAGCAGTACTTC. Encoded protein: CASSLISKGYEQYF.

This clonotype showed up many times. The genes are TRBV6-1 and TRBJ2-3; 10 nucleotides line up with TRBD1. CDR3 length equals 16 residues. V lost 5 bases, J lost 3 bases, and 8 bases stayed unmatched. Germline values: CDR1 MNHNS, CDR2 SASEGT. This CDR3 is CASSKIPGQGTDTQYF. The CDR3 nucleotides read TGTGCCAGCAGTAAAATCCCGGGACAGGGGACAGATACGCAGTATTTT.

This clonotype was found many times. This sequence joins TRBV5-6 and TRBJ2-3; no clear D. Germline values: CDR1 SGHDT, CDR2 YYEEEE. V was cut by 3 bases and J by 4 bases, with 3 bases left in between. The CDR3 runs 11 residues. The CDR3 nucleotides are TGTGCCAGCAGCTATGCAGATACGCAGTATTTT. It translates to CASSYADTQYF. The variable domain in full, with the rest retrieved from reference TRBV5-6 and TRBJ2-3, is DAGVTQSPTHLIKTRGQQVTLRCSPKSGHDTVSWYQQALGQGPQFIFQYYEEEERQRGNFPDRFSGHQFPNYSSELNVNALLLGDSALYLCASSYADTQYFGPGTRLTVL.

This sequence joins TRBV10-2 and TRBJ2-3; tentative D call: TRBD2 (5 bases). Trimming took 3 bases from V and 6 from J, leaving 13 bases between them. There are 14 residues in the CDR3. From germline, CDR1 is WSHSY and CDR2 SAAADI. CDR3 residues: CASSELGISDTQYF. Here the CDR3 DNA reads TGCGCCAGCAGTGAACTAGGTATCTCCGATACGCAGTATTTT.

In its sample, this clonotype was seen many times. The chain joins TRBV20-1 to TRBJ2-7; no definite D call. CDR3 length: 12 amino acids. Trimming took off 2 bases at V and 4 bases at J, with 9 bases between the two ends. CDR1 is DFQATT, CDR2 SNEGSKA, per germline (reference sequence). DNA of the CDR3: TGCAGTGCTAGAAAGAGTGCTTACGAGCAGTACTTC. Translation gives CSARKSAYEQYF.

This clonotype turned up a few times. The chain couples TRBV20-1 to TRBJ1-2; a possible D gene is TRBD1 (5 bases). The germline CDR1 and CDR2 sequences are DFQATT and SNEGSKA (reference sequence). Trimming took off 3 bases at V and 2 bases at J, with 13 bases between the two ends. The CDR3 is made up of 14 amino acids. The CDR3 sequence is CSASGGHPNYGYTF. The CDR3 DNA follows: TGCAGTGCTAGCGGTGGACACCCAAACTATGGCTACACCTTC.

In its sample, this clonotype is medium-sized. The V and J genes are TRBV20-1 and TRBJ1-5, with D possibly matching TRBD1 (5 bases). The CDR3 totals 16 residues. Per germline, CDR1 DFQATT and CDR2 SNEGSKA (reference sequence). Trimming took off 5 bases at V and 3 bases at J, with 20 bases between the two ends. Here the CDR3 DNA reads TGCAGTGCTCTCCAAAAAGGGGACGGTTTCAATCAGCCCCAGCATTTT. It specifies CSALQKGDGFNQPQHF.

This clonotype was counted many times. The chain couples TRBV5-5 to TRBJ1-5; TRBD1 agrees at 7 bases. After removal of 4 bases from V and 1 base from J, the junction contained 5 bases not matched to a gene. Looked up from germline, CDR1 is SGHKS and CDR2 is YYEKEE (reference sequence). The CDR3 runs to 15 residues. The DNA for the CDR3 is TGTGCCAGCAGCGAATGGGACAGCAGCAATCAGCCCCAGCATTTT. This translates into CASSEWDSSNQPQHF. Supplemented by reference TRBV5-5 and TRBJ1-5, the full variable domain reads DAGVTQSPTHLIKTRGQQVTLRCSPISGHKSVSWYQQVLGQGPQFIFQYYEKEERGRGNFPDRFSARQFPNYSSELNVNALLLGDSALYLCASSEWDSSNQPQHFGDGTRLSIL.

This clonotype was found many times. The chain links TRBV28 to TRBJ2-5, with 10 nucleotides matching TRBD1. The CDR3 sequence is 16 residues long. V shed 5 bases and J 4 bases; nucleotides not matched to a gene: 10. Germline values: CDR1 MDHEN, CDR2 SYDVKM. The CDR3, as DNA: TGTGCCAGCAGTCAACGGACAGGGGGATTTGGAGAGACCCAGTACTTC. This sequence encodes CASSQRTGGFGETQYF. The complete variable domain, with remaining parts taken from reference TRBV28 and TRBJ2-5, reads DVKVTQSSRYLVKRTGEKVFLECVQDMDHENMFWYRQDPGLGLRLIYFSYDVKMKEKGDIPEGYSVSREKKERFSLILESASTNQTSMYLCASSQRTGGFGETQYFGPGTRLLVL.

This clonotype was seen many times. The CDR3 sequence is CSANPKLSSSYNEQFF. The CDR3 DNA sequence: TGCAGTGCTAATCCTAAGCTTTCCAGCTCCTACAATGAGCAGTTCTTC. The gene calls are TRBV20-1 and TRBJ2-1; D not resolved. Germline assignment: CDR1 DFQATT and CDR2 SNEGSKA (reference sequence). V lost 4 bases and J lost 0, with 16 bases in between. The CDR3 contains 16 residues.

The chain employs TRBV7-8 and TRBJ1-1; D unresolved. This CDR3 spans 14 amino acids. Trimming shortened V by 2 bases and J by 1 base, and 8 bases separated the two germline ends. Germline CDR1 is SGHVS and CDR2 is FQNEAQ. The CDR3 coding sequence is TGTGCCAGCAGCTTACTCTCAGGGAACACTGAAGCTTTCTTT. Residues: CASSLLSGNTEAFF.

The sample holds many counts of this clonotype. V gene TRBV20-1 combines with J gene TRBJ2-3; 8 nucleotides line up with TRBD2. The CDR3 consists of 15 residues. Germline V gene lookup returns CDR1 DFQATT and CDR2 SNEGSKA (reference sequence). V dropped 4 bases and J dropped 0; count of bases not matched to a gene: 6. The CDR3: CSAMRLAYSTDTQYF. The DNA of the CDR3 is TGCAGTGCTATGCGACTAGCGTACAGCACAGATACGCAGTATTTT.

This clonotype was detected only a few times. The chain couples TRBV5-1 to TRBJ2-5; D gene uncertain. CDR3 length equals 15 residues. CDR1 SGHRS and CDR2 YFSETQ come from the germline V gene. The V end lost 0 bases, the J end lost 2 bases, and 11 bases lay between the germline ends. The CDR3 reads CASSLEPTGQETQYF. CDR3 bases: TGCGCCAGCAGCTTGGAACCGACCGGGCAAGAGACCCAGTACTTC.

The chain is built from TRBV20-1 and TRBJ2-7; D unresolved. CDR1 is DFQATT and CDR2 is SNEGSKA in the germline V gene (reference sequence). This CDR3 spans 13 amino acids. V was pared by 6 bases and J by 4 bases, with 16 bases between. The CDR3 loop is CSAHESSRYEQYF. The CDR3 coding sequence is TGCAGTGCCCATGAGTCTTCGAGATACGAGCAGTACTTC.

The chain combines TRBV9 with TRBJ2-5, with TRBD1 matching 7 bases. Germline CDR1 reads SGDLS; CDR2 reads YYNGEE. V lost 0 bases and J lost 2; bases outside the gene matches: 1. CDR3 size: 14 residues. CDR3 protein: CASSVGQGQETQYF. The DNA for the CDR3 is TGTGCCAGCAGCGTAGGACAGGGTCAAGAGACCCAGTACTTC.

This clonotype was counted only a few times. This chain links TRBV2 with TRBJ2-7, with TRBD1 matching over 9 bases. The CDR3 covers 16 residues. V trimming: 5 bases; J trimming: 0 bases; junction bases outside the gene matches: 8. CDR1 is SNHLY and CDR2 is FYNNEI in the germline V gene. In DNA form, the CDR3 reads TGTGCCAGCAGTCCCCCTGACAGGGGGAGCTCCTACGAGCAGTACTTC. Protein: CASSPPDRGSSYEQYF.

This clonotype was recorded many times. This chain uses TRBV7-2 with TRBJ2-3, with D perhaps given as TRBD1 or TRBD2 (5 bases each). V was clipped by 3 bases and J by 7 bases, with 8 bases between them. The CDR3 has 12 amino acids. Germline V CDR1 and CDR2: SGHTA, FQGNSA. The CDR3 sequence: CASSLRGYTQYF. As DNA, the CDR3 is TGTGCCAGCAGCTTGAGGGGATATACGCAGTATTTT.

This clonotype was seen a few times. The J gene is TRBJ2-1, the V gene TRBV20-1; D perhaps matches TRBD1 (6 bases). The CDR3 runs to 14 residues. V was cut by 5 bases and J by 0 bases, with 11 bases left in between. Germline V gene data show CDR1 as DFQATT and CDR2 as SNEGSKA (reference sequence). The CDR3 loop reads CSAPPGDSYNEQFF. CDR3 nucleotide sequence: TGCAGTGCTCCGCCAGGGGACTCCTACAATGAGCAGTTCTTC.

The sample holds many counts of this clonotype. The gene calls are TRBV29-1 and TRBJ1-1; weak D call: TRBD1 (6 bases). Germline CDR1 reads SQVTM; CDR2 reads ANQGSEA. CDR3 size: 15 residues. The V and J ends lost 3 bases and 4 bases respectively, with 18 bases between them. CDR3 sequence: CSVEGNRVRGTEAFF. The CDR3 region has the DNA TGCAGCGTTGAGGGTAACAGGGTTCGCGGCACTGAAGCTTTCTTT.